This T cell receptor beta chain was sequenced during a study of T cell repertoires in cytomegalovirus infection. This clonotype has only a few counts. MiXCR, run by TCRdb on the reads, gives a single entry per CDR3 protein. The profile shows 300,000 or so distinct CDR3 sequences, about 23% of them singletons. The ends lost 3 bases at V and 15 bases at J; junction bases unmatched: 4. The CDR3 runs 11 residues. Germline V CDR1 and CDR2: SGHVS, FNYEAQ. The material sequenced was PBMCs. The gene calls are TRBV7-6 and TRBJ1-4; 7 bases are a match to TRBD1. This TCR came from a human donor in good health (CMV status not recorded). Some clones in this sample may be carry-over from other donors' samples. CDR3 region: CASSLGQSVFF. The CDR3 DNA follows: TGTGCCAGCAGCTTGGGACAGTCGGTGTTTTTT.